This record covers a single TCR beta chain. Its antigen is as yet unknown. This CDR3 has 14 residues. Between the trimmed V and J ends, which lost 0 bases and 12 bases, there was a span of 15 bases. The entry originates in a study of cytomegalovirus exposure and HLA in healthy donors. General study findings and limits: The authors later found TCR association rates varying by HLA locus, with DRB1 most and HLA-C fewest. Highly shared sequence variants in one cluster were likely a sequencing artifact. It was taken for granted in presence/absence analyses that sequencing depth across donors was roughly uniform.

13 Jbeta primers and 60 Vbeta primers were used for the PCR. TCRdb's table, derived via immunoSEQ multiplex PCR, lists solely in-frame clones and lacks some. With 150,000 to 200,000 clones in the sample, the ten largest clones hold about 0.79%. The sample taken for sequencing was PBMCs. The sequence was collected from a woman under 30 in good health and CMV-seropositive. The chain joins TRBV23-1 to TRBJ2-1; maybe TRBD2 (5 bases). TRBV23-1 is an ORF, with its function uncertain. The CDR3 bases are TGCGCCAGCAGTCAATCAGGCAACCCCCGGGGGCAGTTCTTC. It yields the protein CASSQSGNPRGQFF.